The entry below gives a single T cell receptor beta chain sequence along with its context. The antigen is not known. Germline V gives CDR1 MNHEY, CDR2 SVGAGI. V shed 0 bases and J shed 8 bases, with 8 bases lying between them. The CDR3 is 13 amino acids. PCR involved 60 Vbeta and 13 Jbeta primers. As processed by the authors: Roughly 9.9 million shared chains were among the approximately 80 million unique TCR beta chains that a later analysis counted. The repertoire was sequenced with immunoSEQ multiplex PCR; TCRdb's copy has only in-frame clones and lacks some. V and J calls and clone size are copied from that table; D and trimming were computed from the DNA. The sample comprises roughly 150,000 clones, 70% to 80% of which are singletons, and about 1.5% rests with the top ten. This sample is drawn from a study of cytomegalovirus exposure and HLA in healthy donors. Study-wide findings and caveats: The classifier, whose performance was assessed in both the original and validation cohorts, reportedly diagnosed cytomegalovirus status with high specificity and sensitivity.

The TCR originated in a male donor in good health and CMV-seronegative. The chain couples TRBV6-5 to TRBJ2-1; a weak D match, TRBD2 (5 bases). The sequencing input was PBMCs. CDR3 nucleotide sequence: TGTGCCAGCAGTTACTCGGGAGTTGATGAGCAGTTCTTC. Translating gives CASSYSGVDEQFF.